A single sample is the source of the 24 T cell receptor beta chains below, sequenced in a study of T cells after posttransplantation cyclophosphamide. Clones were sequenced by immunoSEQ multiplex PCR, and TCRdb holds only the in-frame ones, with some missing. The sample has some 43,000 clones, none seen only once. Sequences were obtained from PBMCs. The receptors stem from a man aged 35 to 55 in good health, CMV-negative, and a related stem cell transplant donor.

This clone has ten or more counts. This specimen includes other DNA sequences encoding the same CDR3. The chain is built from TRBV19 and TRBJ1-5; maybe TRBD1 (6 bases). Germline V CDR1 and CDR2: LNHDA, SQIVND (reference sequence). This CDR3 region has 15 residues. Between the trimmed V and J ends, which lost 3 bases and 3 bases, there was a span of 12 bases. The CDR3 DNA reads as TGTGCCAGTAGTATTTCAGGGACACCCAATCAGCCCCAGCATTTT. This gives the protein CASSISGTPNQPQHF.

This clone has at least ten counts. The CDR3 DNA sequence: TGTGCCAGCAGCGTAGGTAACAATCAGCCCCAGCATTTT. It yields the protein CASSVGNNQPQHF. V is TRBV9 and J is TRBJ1-5; D gene unclear. Germline V gives CDR1 SGDLS, CDR2 YYNGEE. V was clipped by 0 bases and J by 3 bases, with 4 bases between them. This CDR3 has 13 amino acids. The full variable domain, completed using reference TRBV9 and TRBJ1-5, is DSGVTQTPKHLITATGQRVTLRCSPRSGDLSVYWYQQSLDQGLQFLIQYYNGEERAKGNILERFSAQQFPDLHSELNLSSLELGDSALYFCASSVGNNQPQHFGDGTRLSIL.

CDR3 sequence (DNA): TGCGCCAGCAGCCCAAGGACAGCCTACGAGCAGTACTTC. This sequence encodes CASSPRTAYEQYF. This rearrangement joins TRBV23-1 to TRBJ2-7; TRBD1 is a possible D gene (6 bases). TRBV23-1 is known as an ORF, though its function is uncertain. The CDR3 sequence is 13 residues long. The ends were cut back, 6 bases at V and 2 bases at J, with 11 bases in the middle.

This clone appeared many times. The chain recombines TRBV5-1 with TRBJ2-3, with D perhaps TRBD1 (6 bases). Germline values: CDR1 SGHRS, CDR2 YFSETQ. This CDR3 comprises 15 residues. V was pared by 0 bases and J by 5 bases, with 13 bases between. The chain's CDR3 is CASSLEMGAGDTQYF. The CDR3 nucleotides are TGCGCCAGCAGCTTGGAAATGGGGGCCGGAGATACGCAGTATTTT.

V usage is TRBV9 and J usage is TRBJ2-3; TRBD2 matches 12 bases. This CDR3 has 16 amino acids. V dropped 3 bases and J dropped 2; count of bases not matched to a gene: 4. Germline loops: CDR1 SGDLS, CDR2 YYNGEE. The CDR3 reads CASSGRLAGATDTQYF. As DNA, the CDR3 is TGTGCCAGCAGCGGCCGACTAGCGGGAGCCACAGATACGCAGTATTTT.

This clone was seen at least ten times. A read error may account for a junction end that differs from germline. V usage is TRBV7-8 and J usage is TRBJ1-6; D gene ambiguous. This CDR3 is 12 amino acids long. Germline CDR1 reads SGHVS; CDR2 reads FQNEAQ. CDR3 residues: CASSLAGSPLHF. The CDR3 DNA is TGTGCCAGCAGCCTAGCCGGGTCACCCCTCCACTTT.

This clone showed up many times. This sequence joins TRBV5-6 and TRBJ2-5; TRBD2 might be the D (6 bases). CDR1 is SGHDT, CDR2 YYEEEE, per germline. V dropped 0 bases and J dropped 5 bases, with 8 bases sitting between them. This CDR3 is built from 13 residues. Here the CDR3 DNA reads TGTGCCAGCAGCTTGGCAAGCGGGGAGACCCAGTACTTC. Translation gives CASSLASGETQYF.

This clone occurred many times. This chain links TRBV6-5 with TRBJ2-4; weak D call: TRBD2 (6 bases). Germline V gene data show CDR1 as MNHEY and CDR2 as SVGAGI. The V and J ends lost 2 bases and 8 bases respectively, with 10 bases between them. This CDR3 region has 13 residues. The CDR3 spells CASSYTGGHIQYF. In DNA form, the CDR3 reads TGTGCCAGCAGTTACACCGGGGGACACATTCAGTACTTC.

Ten or more counts support this clone. The chain carries TRBV29-1 and TRBJ1-2, with 11 positions matching TRBD1. Unmatched junction bases numbered 2, after V lost 4 bases and J lost 4 bases. Germline CDR1 reads SQVTM; CDR2 reads ANQGSEA. This CDR3 region has 13 residues. The CDR3 is CSVGGTGGYGYTF. The CDR3, as DNA: TGCAGCGTTGGTGGGACAGGGGGCTATGGCTACACCTTC.

This clone was seen many times. This chain links TRBV19 with TRBJ2-2; weak D call: TRBD1 (5 bases). The CDR3 runs 15 residues. The germline CDR1 and CDR2 sequences are LNHDA and SQIVND (reference sequence). Trimming left V 1 base short and J 3 bases short, with 9 bases between. This chain's CDR3 is CASSIGGADTGELFF. The CDR3 bases are TGTGCCAGTAGTATAGGGGGCGCAGACACCGGGGAGCTGTTTTTT.

In its sample, this clone was seen many times. The chain has TRBV27 and TRBJ1-5; TRBD1 aligns across 11 bases. The CDR3 sequence is 19 residues long. Germline V gene lookup returns CDR1 MNHEY and CDR2 SMNVEV (reference sequence). Trimming at V came to 5 bases and at J to 6 bases, leaving 18 bases not matched to a gene. In DNA form, the CDR3 reads TGTGCCAGCAGTCCCTTTACCTCTCTCGGGACAGGGGGTAGTCAGCCCCAGCATTTT. Protein sequence: CASSPFTSLGTGGSQPQHF.

This clone has ten or more counts. V gene TRBV6-6 combines with J gene TRBJ2-5; D may be TRBD1 (6 bases). Germline V gives CDR1 MNHNY, CDR2 SVGAGI (reference sequence). The CDR3 is 15 residues long. V was trimmed by 5 bases and J by 4 bases, leaving 17 bases between them. CDR3 coding DNA: TGTGCCAGCAGTGAGGGGCCTCAGACAGGAGAGACCCAGTACTTC. This codes for CASSEGPQTGETQYF.

This clone was observed at least ten times. J is TRBJ2-2 and V is TRBV6-5, with 8 bases aligning to TRBD1. The germline CDR1 and CDR2 sequences are MNHEY and SVGAGI. The CDR3 consists of 15 residues. J gave up 0 bases and V 9 bases, and 6 bases lay outside the gene matches. The CDR3: CASGQGATNTGELFF. Here the CDR3 DNA reads TGTGCCAGTGGACAGGGAGCCACGAACACCGGGGAGCTGTTTTTT.

The table lists this clone with many counts. This rearrangement joins TRBV7-2 to TRBJ2-5; 7 nucleotides line up with TRBD1. J lost 5 bases, V lost 5 bases, and 8 bases had no gene match. This CDR3 comprises 14 residues. Germline assignment: CDR1 SGHTA and CDR2 FQGNSA. As DNA, the CDR3 is TGTGCCAGCAGCATGGGACAGCCCCGGGAGACCCAGTACTTC. Residues: CASSMGQPRETQYF.

This clone came up many times. The V gene is TRBV28, the J gene TRBJ1-4; 9 bases line up with TRBD1. After removal of 8 bases from V and 7 bases from J, the junction contained 11 bases not matched to a gene. This CDR3 has 15 residues. CDR1 is MDHEN and CDR2 is SYDVKM in the germline V gene. The chain's CDR3 is CASRPGDRDTEKLFF. The CDR3 coding sequence is TGTGCCAGCCGACCCGGGGACAGGGATACTGAAAAACTGTTTTTT.

This clone was recorded many times. The chain couples TRBV11-2 to TRBJ1-2; no definite D call. CDR3 length equals 15 residues. The germline V and J ends were trimmed by 4 bases and 3 bases, with 15 bases remaining between them. Germline V lookup: CDR1 SGHAT, CDR2 FQNNGV. The CDR3 protein is CASSSPAGGYYGYTF. The CDR3 region has the DNA TGTGCCAGCAGCTCCCCGGCGGGCGGTTACTATGGCTACACCTTC.

This clone was seen ten or more times. The gene calls are TRBV7-9 and TRBJ1-5, with 7 nucleotides matching TRBD1. CDR3 size: 14 residues. The germline gives CDR1 SEHNR, CDR2 FQNEAQ (reference sequence). The V gene end was trimmed by 3 bases and the J gene end by 7 bases; junction bases not matched to a gene: 6. In DNA form, the CDR3 reads TGTGCCAGCAGCTTCACAGGGGTAGAGCAGCCCCAGCATTTT. Amino acid sequence: CASSFTGVEQPQHF.

This clone was seen ten or more times. J is TRBJ2-2 and V is TRBV2; possible D gene TRBD2, 7 bases. Trimming removed 6 bases from V and 1 base from J, with 15 bases in between. The CDR3 loop spans 16 amino acids. Germline CDR1 is SNHLY and CDR2 is FYNNEI. The chain's CDR3 is CASSALGGQNTGELFF. The CDR3 DNA reads TGTGCCAGCAGCGCCCTCGGGGGGCAGAACACCGGGGAGCTGTTTTTT.

There are many counts of this clone. The genes are TRBV7-8 and TRBJ2-1; D remains ambiguous. Trimming removed 5 bases from V and 5 bases from J, with 13 bases in between. The germline CDR1 and CDR2 sequences are SGHVS and FQNEAQ. This CDR3 is built from 14 residues. The CDR3 spells CASSDLLTDNEQFF. CDR3 DNA: TGTGCCAGCAGCGATTTACTAACTGACAATGAGCAGTTCTTC. The complete variable domain, with remaining parts taken from reference TRBV7-8 and TRBJ2-1, reads GAGVSQSPRYKVAKRGQDVALRCDPISGHVSLFWYQQALGQGPEFLTYFQNEAQLDKSGLPSDRFFAERPEGSVSTLKIQRTQQEDSAVYLCASSDLLTDNEQFFGPGTRLTVL.

This clone was counted ten times or more. The chain has TRBV2 and TRBJ2-7; TRBD1 might be the D (6 bases). The V end lost 9 bases, the J end lost 1 base, and 16 bases lay between the germline ends. The CDR3 has 14 residues. Germline lookup yields CDR1 SNHLY and CDR2 FYNNEI. DNA for the CDR3: TGTGCCAGATCAGGGGCTACACAGTCCTACGAGCAGTACTTC. Translating it yields CARSGATQSYEQYF.

Many counts were recorded for this clone. The V and J genes are TRBV5-1 and TRBJ2-7, with D possibly matching TRBD2 (5 bases). Germline V gene sequence: CDR1 SGHRS, CDR2 YFSETQ. The CDR3 runs to 13 residues. Trimming shortened V by 0 bases and J by 2 bases, and 6 bases separated the two germline ends. CDR3 sequence (DNA): TGCGCCAGCAGCTTGGGAGGGACCTACGAGCAGTACTTC. Its protein product is CASSLGGTYEQYF. Together with reference TRBV5-1 and TRBJ2-7, the CDR3 gives the full variable domain: KAGVTQTPRYLIKTRGQQVTLSCSPISGHRSVSWYQQTPGQGLQFLFEYFSETQRNKGNFPGRFSGRQFSNSRSEMNVSTLELGDSALYLCASSLGGTYEQYFGPGTRLTVT.

This clone was observed at least ten times. The CDR3, as DNA: TGTGCCAGCAGTGAACACCCCGGGGGTGAGCAGTTCTTC. It specifies CASSEHPGGEQFF. The genes are TRBV6-1 and TRBJ2-1, with a tentative D call TRBD2 (6 bases). Trimming removed 2 bases from V and 9 bases from J, with 11 bases in between. The CDR3 covers 13 residues. Germline V CDR1 and CDR2: MNHNS, SASEGT.

The genes are TRBV5-1 and TRBJ2-1; TRBD2 matches 12 bases. Germline assignment: CDR1 SGHRS and CDR2 YFSETQ. V trimming: 7 bases; J trimming: 5 bases; junction bases outside the gene matches: 13. CDR3 length equals 17 residues. CDR3 bases: TGCGCCAGCGGCTCCTCCTGGACTAGCGGGATCAACAATGAGCAGTTCTTC. It yields the protein CASGSSWTSGINNEQFF.

This clone has a count of ten or more. The CDR3 nucleotides read TGCGCCAGCAGCTTGGAACCCCAACCTAACTCCGGGGAGCTGTTTTTT. This encodes CASSLEPQPNSGELFF. The chain employs TRBV5-1 and TRBJ2-2; D is ambiguous. Between the trimmed V and J ends, which lost 0 bases and 6 bases, there was a span of 15 bases. The CDR3 length is 16 residues. Germline CDR1 reads SGHRS; CDR2 reads YFSETQ.